This TCR beta chain was identified during a study of CD8 T cells in Susac syndrome. With random hexamers, reverse transcription was performed on about 0.45 to 1 ug of RNA. With immunoSEQ multiplex PCR, TCR beta CDR3 was amplified across 54 Vbeta and 13 Jbeta. TCRdb processed the immunoSEQ multiplex PCR reads anew with MiXCR; each CDR3 protein has one entry. The sample contains a few hundred thousand distinct CDR3 sequences, about 91% of which appear only once. This TCR was sampled from a human donor with multiple sclerosis. Sequences were obtained from CD4+ T cells from PBMCs.

CDR3 loop: CASTYDSRGYEQYF. The CDR3 DNA is TGTGCCAGCACATACGACAGCCGGGGTTACGAGCAGTACTTC. The J gene is TRBJ2-7, the V gene TRBV2; D may be TRBD1 or TRBD2 (5 bases each). The CDR3 has 14 residues. Looked up from germline, CDR1 is SNHLY and CDR2 is FYNNEI. The V and J ends lost 7 bases and 4 bases respectively, with 17 bases between them.